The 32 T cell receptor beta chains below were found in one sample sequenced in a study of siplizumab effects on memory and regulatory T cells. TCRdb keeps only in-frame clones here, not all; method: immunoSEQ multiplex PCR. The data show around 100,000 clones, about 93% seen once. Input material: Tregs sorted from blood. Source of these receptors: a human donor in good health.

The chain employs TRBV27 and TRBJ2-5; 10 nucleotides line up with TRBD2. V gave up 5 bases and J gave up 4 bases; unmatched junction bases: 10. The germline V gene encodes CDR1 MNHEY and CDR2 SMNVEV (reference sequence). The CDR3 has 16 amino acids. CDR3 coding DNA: TGTGCCAGCAGTCAAGCCAGAGCGGGAGGGGGAGAGACCCAGTACTTC. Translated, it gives CASSQARAGGGETQYF.

CDR3 DNA: TGTGCCAGCAGTGAAAGGGCTACGAACACCGGGGAGCTGTTTTTT. Protein product: CASSERATNTGELFF. The rearrangement links TRBV2 to TRBJ2-2; D is undetermined. CDR1 and CDR2 (germline): SNHLY, FYNNEI. This CDR3 has 15 amino acids. The germline V and J ends were trimmed by 2 bases and 0 bases, with 7 bases remaining between them.

CDR3 loop: CASSLGVGDTIYF. CDR3 bases: TGTGCCAGCAGCTTGGGCGTCGGCGACACCATATATTTT. The J gene is TRBJ1-3, the V gene TRBV11-3, with D hard to call. Germline lookup yields CDR1 SGHNT and CDR2 YENEEA. V lost 3 bases and J lost 8, with 11 bases in between. The CDR3 length is 13 residues.

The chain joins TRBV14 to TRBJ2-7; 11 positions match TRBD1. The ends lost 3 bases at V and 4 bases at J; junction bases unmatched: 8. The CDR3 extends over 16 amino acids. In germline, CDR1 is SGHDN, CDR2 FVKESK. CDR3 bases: TGTGCCAGCAGCCAGAGAACGGGACAGGGGGTTTACGAGCAGTACTTC. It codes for CASSQRTGQGVYEQYF.

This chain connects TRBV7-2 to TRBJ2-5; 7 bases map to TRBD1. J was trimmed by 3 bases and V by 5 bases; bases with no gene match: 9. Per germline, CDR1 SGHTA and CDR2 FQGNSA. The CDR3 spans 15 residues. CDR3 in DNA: TGTGCCAGCAGCCAAAGGGCGACAGGGAAAGAGACCCAGTACTTC. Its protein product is CASSQRATGKETQYF.

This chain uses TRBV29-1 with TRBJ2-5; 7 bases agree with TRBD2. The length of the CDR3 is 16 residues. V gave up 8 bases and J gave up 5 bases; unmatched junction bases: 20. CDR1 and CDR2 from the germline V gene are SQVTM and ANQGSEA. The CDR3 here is CSSRKVGRDRFETQYF. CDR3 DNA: TGCAGCTCCCGTAAGGTGGGGAGGGACCGATTTGAGACCCAGTACTTC.

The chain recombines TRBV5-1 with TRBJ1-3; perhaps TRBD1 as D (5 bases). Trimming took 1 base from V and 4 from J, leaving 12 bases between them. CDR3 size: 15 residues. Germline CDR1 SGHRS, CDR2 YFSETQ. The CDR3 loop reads CASSLLGARGNTIYF. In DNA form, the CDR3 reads TGCGCCAGCAGCTTGCTAGGGGCGCGAGGAAACACCATATATTTT.

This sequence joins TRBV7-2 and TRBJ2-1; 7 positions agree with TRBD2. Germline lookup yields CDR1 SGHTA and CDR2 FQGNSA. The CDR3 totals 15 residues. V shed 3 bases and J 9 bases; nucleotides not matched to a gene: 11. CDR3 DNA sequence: TGTGCCAGCAGCTTCGGACTCCCCGGGAGGATTGAGCAGTTCTTC. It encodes CASSFGLPGRIEQFF.

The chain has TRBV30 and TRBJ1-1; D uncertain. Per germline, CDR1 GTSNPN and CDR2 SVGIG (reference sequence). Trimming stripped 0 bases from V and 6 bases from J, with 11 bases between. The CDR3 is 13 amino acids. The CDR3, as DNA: TGTGCCTGGAGTGTTCCTTTTAGCGCTGAAGCTTTCTTT. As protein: CAWSVPFSAEAFF.

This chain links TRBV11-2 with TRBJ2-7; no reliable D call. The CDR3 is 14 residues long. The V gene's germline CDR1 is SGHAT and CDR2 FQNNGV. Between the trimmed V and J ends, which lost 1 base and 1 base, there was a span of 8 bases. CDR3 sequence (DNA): TGTGCCAGCAGCTTAGCGGAGTGGTCCTACGAGCAGTACTTC. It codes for CASSLAEWSYEQYF.

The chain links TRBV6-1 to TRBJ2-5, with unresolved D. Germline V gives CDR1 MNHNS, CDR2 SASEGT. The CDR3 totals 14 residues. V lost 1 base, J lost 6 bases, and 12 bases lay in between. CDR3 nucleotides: TGTGCCAGCAGTGAAGTATCTACGGTGAAGACCCAGTACTTC. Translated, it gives CASSEVSTVKTQYF.

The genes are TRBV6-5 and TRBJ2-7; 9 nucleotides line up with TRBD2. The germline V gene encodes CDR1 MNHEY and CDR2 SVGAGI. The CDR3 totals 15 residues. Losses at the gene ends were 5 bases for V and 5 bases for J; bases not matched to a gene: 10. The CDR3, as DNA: TGTGCCAGCAGTAGATTAGCGGGAGACTTTAACGAGCAGTACTTC. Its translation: CASSRLAGDFNEQYF.

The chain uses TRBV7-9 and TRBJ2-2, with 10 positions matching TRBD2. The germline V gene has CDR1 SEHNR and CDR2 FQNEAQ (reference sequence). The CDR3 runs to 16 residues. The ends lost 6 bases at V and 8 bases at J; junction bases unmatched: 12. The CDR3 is CASSPSGREPTGELFF. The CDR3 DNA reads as TGTGCCAGCAGTCCCAGCGGGAGGGAACCTACAGGGGAGCTGTTTTTT.

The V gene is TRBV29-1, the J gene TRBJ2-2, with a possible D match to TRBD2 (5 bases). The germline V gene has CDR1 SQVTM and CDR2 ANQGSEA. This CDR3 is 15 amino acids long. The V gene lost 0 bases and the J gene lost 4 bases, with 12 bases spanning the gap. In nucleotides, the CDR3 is TGCAGCGTTGAAGAGGGTAGCGCGACCACCGGGGAGCTGTTTTTT. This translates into CSVEEGSATTGELFF.

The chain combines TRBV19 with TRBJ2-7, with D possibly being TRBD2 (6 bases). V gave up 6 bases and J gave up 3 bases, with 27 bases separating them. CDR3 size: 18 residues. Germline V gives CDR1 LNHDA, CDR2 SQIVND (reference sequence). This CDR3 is CASRGARLGSGDYYEQYF. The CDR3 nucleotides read TGTGCCAGTAGAGGGGCTAGGCTCGGGAGTGGAGATTACTACGAGCAGTACTTC.

The CDR3 DNA reads TGTGCCAGTAGTATCGGGGGGGCTTGGAACACTGAAGCTTTCTTT. Its protein is CASSIGGAWNTEAFF. The rearrangement joins TRBV19 to TRBJ1-1, with D possibly being TRBD1 (6 bases). V was shortened by 3 bases and J by 1 base, with 12 bases between the two germline ends. This CDR3 spans 15 amino acids. CDR1 and CDR2 (germline): LNHDA, SQIVND (reference sequence).

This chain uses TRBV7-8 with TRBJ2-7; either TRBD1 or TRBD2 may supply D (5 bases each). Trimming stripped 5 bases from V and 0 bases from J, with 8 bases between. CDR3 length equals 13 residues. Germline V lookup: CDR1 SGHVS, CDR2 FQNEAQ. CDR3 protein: CASSPRGSYEQYF. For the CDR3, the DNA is TGTGCCAGCAGCCCGAGGGGCTCCTACGAGCAGTACTTC.

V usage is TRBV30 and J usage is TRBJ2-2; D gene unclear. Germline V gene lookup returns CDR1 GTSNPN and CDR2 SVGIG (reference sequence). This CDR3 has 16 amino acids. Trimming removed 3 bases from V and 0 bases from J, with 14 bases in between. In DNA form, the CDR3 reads TGTGCCTGGAGGCCCATCCACACCCCGAACACCGGGGAGCTGTTTTTT. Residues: CAWRPIHTPNTGELFF.

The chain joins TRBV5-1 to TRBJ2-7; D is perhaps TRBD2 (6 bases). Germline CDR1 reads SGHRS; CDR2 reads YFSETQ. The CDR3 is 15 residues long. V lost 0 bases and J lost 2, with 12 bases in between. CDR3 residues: CASSLVEGTPYEQYF. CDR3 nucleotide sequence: TGCGCCAGCAGCTTGGTTGAGGGGACTCCCTACGAGCAGTACTTC.

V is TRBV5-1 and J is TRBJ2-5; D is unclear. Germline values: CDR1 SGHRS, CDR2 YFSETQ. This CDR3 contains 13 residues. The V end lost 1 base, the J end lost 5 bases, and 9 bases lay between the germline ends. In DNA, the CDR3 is TGCGCCAGCAGCTTGCCCGGGCGCGAGACCCAGTACTTC. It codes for CASSLPGRETQYF.

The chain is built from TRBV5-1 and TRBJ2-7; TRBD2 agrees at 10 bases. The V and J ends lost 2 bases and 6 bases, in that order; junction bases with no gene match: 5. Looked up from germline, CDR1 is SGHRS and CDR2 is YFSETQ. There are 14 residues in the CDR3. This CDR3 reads CASSLAGGPSEQYF. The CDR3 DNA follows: TGCGCCAGCAGCTTAGCGGGAGGGCCCTCCGAGCAGTACTTC. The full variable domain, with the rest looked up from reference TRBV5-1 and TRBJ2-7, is KAGVTQTPRYLIKTRGQQVTLSCSPISGHRSVSWYQQTPGQGLQFLFEYFSETQRNKGNFPGRFSGRQFSNSRSEMNVSTLELGDSALYLCASSLAGGPSEQYFGPGTRLTVT.

The CDR3 spells CASADRNGEAFF. DNA of the CDR3: TGTGCCAGCGCGGACAGGAACGGTGAAGCTTTCTTT. The J gene is TRBJ1-1, the V gene TRBV6-6; 7 bases fit TRBD1. Germline V CDR1 and CDR2: MNHNY, SVGAGI (reference sequence). After removal of 8 bases from V and 7 bases from J, the junction contained 7 bases not matched to a gene. The CDR3 sequence is 12 residues long.

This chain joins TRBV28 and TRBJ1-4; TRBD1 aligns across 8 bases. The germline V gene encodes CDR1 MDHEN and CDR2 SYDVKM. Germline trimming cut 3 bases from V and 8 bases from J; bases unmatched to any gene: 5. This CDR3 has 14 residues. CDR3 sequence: CASSLQGAREKLFF. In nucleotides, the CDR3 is TGTGCCAGCAGTTTGCAGGGGGCAAGGGAAAAACTGTTTTTT.

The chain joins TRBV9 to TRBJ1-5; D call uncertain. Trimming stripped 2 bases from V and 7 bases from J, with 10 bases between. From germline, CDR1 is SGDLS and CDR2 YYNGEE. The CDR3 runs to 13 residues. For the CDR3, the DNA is TGTGCCAGCAGCGTCGACCTGAGGCAGCCCCAGCATTTT. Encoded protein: CASSVDLRQPQHF.

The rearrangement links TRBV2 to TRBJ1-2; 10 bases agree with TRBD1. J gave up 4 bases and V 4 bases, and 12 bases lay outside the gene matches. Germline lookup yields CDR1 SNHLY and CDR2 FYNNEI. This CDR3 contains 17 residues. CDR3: CASSASRQGAVGYGYTF. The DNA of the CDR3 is TGTGCCAGCAGTGCTAGCCGACAGGGGGCGGTTGGCTATGGCTACACCTTC.

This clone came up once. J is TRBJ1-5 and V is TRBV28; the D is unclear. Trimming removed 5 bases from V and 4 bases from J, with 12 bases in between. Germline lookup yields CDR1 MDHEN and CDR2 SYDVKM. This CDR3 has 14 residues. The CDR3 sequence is CASSTGNQNQPQHF. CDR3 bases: TGTGCCAGCAGTACCGGGAATCAGAATCAGCCCCAGCATTTT.

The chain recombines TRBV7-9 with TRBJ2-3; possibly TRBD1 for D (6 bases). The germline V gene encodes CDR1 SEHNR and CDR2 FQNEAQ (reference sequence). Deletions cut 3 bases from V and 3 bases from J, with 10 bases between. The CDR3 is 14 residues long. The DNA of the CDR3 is TGTGCCAGCAGCTTGGGACACGAAACAGATACGCAGTATTTT. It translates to CASSLGHETDTQYF.

CDR3 loop: CASSSTRQGAKYEQYF. The CDR3 coding sequence is TGTGCCAGCAGTTCGACGAGACAGGGGGCGAAGTACGAGCAGTACTTC. V is TRBV28 and J is TRBJ2-7; 10 bases map to TRBD1. Germline V gene sequence: CDR1 MDHEN, CDR2 SYDVKM. The CDR3 runs 16 residues. V lost 4 bases to trimming and J lost 4 bases; unmatched junction nucleotides: 10.

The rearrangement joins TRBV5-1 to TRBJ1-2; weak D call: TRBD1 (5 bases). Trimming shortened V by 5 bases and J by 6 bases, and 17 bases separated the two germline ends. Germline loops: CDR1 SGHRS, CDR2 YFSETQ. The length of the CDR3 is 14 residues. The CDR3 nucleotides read TGCGCCAGCAGATGGATAGGGGTTCGGGATGGCTACACCTTC. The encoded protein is CASRWIGVRDGYTF.

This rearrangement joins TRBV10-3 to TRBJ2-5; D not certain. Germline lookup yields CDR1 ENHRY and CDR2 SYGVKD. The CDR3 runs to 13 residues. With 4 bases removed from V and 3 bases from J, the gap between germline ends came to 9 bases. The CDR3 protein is CAISVVMKETQYF. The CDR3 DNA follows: TGTGCCATCAGTGTTGTCATGAAAGAGACCCAGTACTTC.

The CDR3, as DNA: TGCGCCAGCAGCCACGACTACCGTCTGGACTATGGCTACACCTTC. Residues: CASSHDYRLDYGYTF. The V gene is TRBV4-1, the J gene TRBJ1-2; D unresolved. V was cut by 3 bases and J by 3 bases, with 14 bases left in between. Germline lookup yields CDR1 MGHRA and CDR2 YSYEKL. The CDR3 runs 15 residues.

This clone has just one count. CDR3 bases: TGTGCCAGCACCAGGGGTTTCGGAAACACCATATATTTT. Encoded protein: CASTRGFGNTIYF. V is TRBV25-1 and J is TRBJ1-3; D might be TRBD1 (6 bases). V was cut by 7 bases and J by 4 bases, with 11 bases left in between. The germline V gene encodes CDR1 MGHDK and CDR2 SYGVNS. The CDR3 runs 13 residues.